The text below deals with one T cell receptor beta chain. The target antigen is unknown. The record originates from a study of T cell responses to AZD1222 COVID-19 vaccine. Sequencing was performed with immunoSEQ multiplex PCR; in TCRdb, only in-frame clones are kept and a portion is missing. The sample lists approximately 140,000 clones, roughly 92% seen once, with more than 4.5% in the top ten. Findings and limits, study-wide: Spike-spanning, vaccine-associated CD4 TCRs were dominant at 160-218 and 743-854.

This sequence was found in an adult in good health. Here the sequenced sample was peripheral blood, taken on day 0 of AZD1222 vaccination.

CDR3 coding DNA: TGTGCCAGCAGCTCACGGGGACGGGTTCGGGACACTGAAGCTTTCTTT. Its translation: CASSSRGRVRDTEAFF. The rearrangement links TRBV13 to TRBJ1-1, with a weak D call TRBD1 (5 bases). In germline, CDR1 is PRHDT, CDR2 FYEKMQ (reference sequence). The ends were cut back, 4 bases at V and 3 bases at J, with 18 bases in the middle. The CDR3 has 16 amino acids.